Below, 27 T cell receptor beta chains from the same sample are listed, as sequenced in a study of T cell responses to AZD1222 COVID-19 vaccine. Data came from immunoSEQ multiplex PCR; TCRdb stores just in-frame clones and leaves some out. Among just under 90,000 clones, about 88% were seen once, and the ten largest hold about 6.1%. Material: peripheral blood, obtained 28 days after the second AZD1222 dose. These receptors were obtained from an adult who received the AZD1222 COVID-19 vaccine.

This clone was detected once. The chain carries TRBV2 and TRBJ1-1, with 7 bases matching TRBD1. The CDR3 runs to 16 residues. Germline V gives CDR1 SNHLY, CDR2 FYNNEI. J lost 3 bases, V lost 6 bases, and 13 bases had no gene match. The CDR3 DNA is TGTGCCAGCAGGGGGAGCTTTGGACAGGTAGACACTGAAGCTTTCTTT. Encoded protein: CASRGSFGQVDTEAFF.

The genes are TRBV10-1 and TRBJ2-3; 9 bases align to TRBD2. The germline V gene encodes CDR1 WNHNN and CDR2 SYGVQD (reference sequence). The CDR3 loop spans 16 amino acids. The V gene end was trimmed by 3 bases and the J gene end by 5 bases; junction bases not matched to a gene: 9. CDR3 protein: CASSDLTSGVLDTQYF. DNA for the CDR3: TGCGCCAGCAGTGATTTGACTAGCGGCGTCCTAGATACGCAGTATTTT.

The V and J genes are TRBV7-9 and TRBJ2-7, with D perhaps matching TRBD1 (7 bases). Germline lookup yields CDR1 SEHNR and CDR2 FQNEAQ (reference sequence). This CDR3 has 16 residues. V was clipped by 4 bases and J by 4 bases, with 20 bases between them. The CDR3 nucleotides are TGTGCCAGCAGCTCATCCTGGGGGGACAGCTCATACGAGCAGTACTTC. Translating it yields CASSSSWGDSSYEQYF.

The V call is TRBV9, the J call TRBJ1-2; D is perhaps TRBD1 (5 bases). CDR3 size: 13 residues. V was cut by 1 base and J by 6 bases, with 10 bases left in between. CDR1 is SGDLS and CDR2 is YYNGEE in the germline V gene. CDR3 sequence reads: CASSVISGDGYTF. CDR3 coding DNA: TGTGCCAGCAGCGTAATCTCGGGGGATGGCTACACCTTC.

This chain connects TRBV19 to TRBJ2-2, with D perhaps TRBD1 (6 bases). The CDR3 is 14 amino acids. V dropped 7 bases and J dropped 2 bases, with 11 bases sitting between them. Germline-derived CDR1 and CDR2 are LNHDA and SQIVND (reference sequence). The CDR3 DNA follows: TGTGCCAGTACGAGGGGGTTAAACACCGGGGAGCTGTTTTTT. Its translation is CASTRGLNTGELFF.

V is TRBV7-5 and J is TRBJ1-4. TRBV7-5 is designated a pseudogene. CDR3 size: 17 residues. CDR3 amino acids: CARSLGREGGTNEKLFF. The CDR3 DNA is TGTGCCAGAAGCTTAGGTAGAGAGGGTGGCACTAATGAAAAACTGTTTTTT.

CDR3 sequence: CASSDPGRWGYYEQYF. In nucleotides, the CDR3 is TGTGCCAGCAGTGACCCGGGACGGTGGGGTTACTACGAGCAGTACTTC. This sequence joins TRBV6-2 or TRBV6-3 and TRBJ2-7; either TRBD1 or TRBD2 may supply D (5 bases each). Germline V CDR1 and CDR2: MNHEY, SVGEGT. V lost 5 bases and J lost 3, with 20 bases in between. The CDR3 spans 16 residues.

The V gene is TRBV12-3 or TRBV12-4, the J gene TRBJ2-2, with D uncertain. The V gene lost 6 bases and the J gene lost 5 bases, with 10 bases spanning the gap. The CDR3 loop spans 13 amino acids. The CDR3 loop is CASRTRPTGELFF. The DNA for the CDR3 is TGTGCCAGCAGGACGCGACCGACCGGGGAGCTGTTTTTT.

V usage is TRBV28 and J usage is TRBJ1-5; D might be TRBD1 (6 bases). Looked up from germline, CDR1 is MDHEN and CDR2 is SYDVKM. The CDR3 is made up of 15 amino acids. Trimming stripped 3 bases from V and 4 bases from J, with 13 bases between. CDR3 amino acids: CASSLADRTNQPQHF. In DNA form, the CDR3 reads TGTGCCAGCAGTTTGGCGGACAGAACTAATCAGCCCCAGCATTTT.

This rearrangement joins TRBV10-3 to TRBJ2-7, with D possibly being TRBD2 (5 bases). Trimming pared 0 bases from V and 2 bases from J, leaving 11 bases between. CDR1 is ENHRY and CDR2 is SYGVKD in the germline V gene. There are 15 residues in the CDR3. CDR3 DNA sequence: TGTGCCATCAGTGAGTCAGAGGGTAGCCCCTACGAGCAGTACTTC. As protein: CAISESEGSPYEQYF.

The CDR3 coding sequence is TGTGCCAGCAGCCCCTCCGGGGGGATTAACTATGGCTACACCTTC. This codes for CASSPSGGINYGYTF. The chain couples TRBV9 to TRBJ1-2, with TRBD1 as a possible D gene (5 bases). The CDR3 totals 15 residues. Germline assignment: CDR1 SGDLS and CDR2 YYNGEE. V was pared by 4 bases and J by 1 base, with 14 bases between.

The chain couples TRBV4-1 to TRBJ2-1, with TRBD2 matching over 8 bases. The CDR3 sequence is 15 residues long. Looked up from germline, CDR1 is MGHRA and CDR2 is YSYEKL. The V gene end was trimmed by 7 bases and the J gene end by 1 base; junction bases not matched to a gene: 6. CDR3 protein: CASNPSGGSYNEQFF. CDR3 nucleotide sequence: TGCGCCAGCAACCCAAGCGGGGGATCCTACAATGAGCAGTTCTTC.

The rearrangement uses TRBV6-4 and TRBJ2-6; D is unclear. The germline V gene encodes CDR1 MRHNA and CDR2 SNTAGT. The CDR3 is 16 amino acids. Trimming removed 2 bases from V and 3 bases from J, with 11 bases in between. The CDR3 region is CASSDQPWGGANVLTF. In DNA form, the CDR3 reads TGTGCCAGCAGTGACCAGCCTTGGGGTGGGGCCAACGTCCTGACTTTC.

V usage is TRBV18 and J usage is TRBJ1-1; TRBD1 is a possible D gene (6 bases). The CDR3 is 15 residues long. The germline CDR1 and CDR2 sequences are KGHSH and LQKENI. V was cut by 2 bases and J by 1 base, with 11 bases left in between. For the CDR3, the DNA is TGTGCCAGCTCACCATTGGGGGCGGGGAACACTGAAGCTTTCTTT. Translated, it gives CASSPLGAGNTEAFF.

This chain joins TRBV5-4 and TRBJ1-2, with D possibly being TRBD1 (5 bases). V was clipped by 4 bases and J by 8 bases, with 21 bases between them. This CDR3 has 15 residues. Germline V gives CDR1 SGHNT, CDR2 YYREEE (reference sequence). The CDR3 nucleotides read TGTGCCAGCAGCCAAGTAGAAAGAGGGGCCGGGGGCTACACCTTC. Residues: CASSQVERGAGGYTF.

This chain connects TRBV11-3 to TRBJ1-4; D unresolved. The V gene lost 5 bases and the J gene lost 8 bases, with 15 bases spanning the gap. This CDR3 contains 14 residues. CDR1 SGHNT and CDR2 YENEEA come from the germline V gene. The CDR3 is CASSKGRTGEKLFF. CDR3 coding DNA: TGTGCCAGCAGCAAGGGCCGAACCGGGGAAAAACTGTTTTTT.

The chain is built from TRBV27 and TRBJ2-6; D call uncertain. Deletions cut 8 bases from V and 0 bases from J, with 11 bases between. The CDR3 totals 15 residues. CDR1 MNHEY and CDR2 SMNVEV come from the germline V gene (reference sequence). Written as DNA, the CDR3 is TGTGCCAGCCTAAACCCGGGCTCTGGGGCCAACGTCCTGACTTTC. It translates to CASLNPGSGANVLTF.

The CDR3: CAISGSLGIYGYTF. Written as DNA, the CDR3 is TGTGCCATCAGTGGCAGCCTAGGGATTTATGGCTACACCTTC. V and J are TRBV10-3 and TRBJ1-2; no reliable D call. Germline V gives CDR1 ENHRY, CDR2 SYGVKD. CDR3 length equals 14 residues. Trimming pared 4 bases from V and 5 bases from J, leaving 14 bases between.

V usage is TRBV7-9 and J usage is TRBJ2-3, with 7 bases matching TRBD2. The CDR3 has 14 residues. J lost 2 bases, V lost 6 bases, and 5 bases had no gene match. CDR1 SEHNR and CDR2 FQNEAQ come from the germline V gene (reference sequence). The CDR3 is CASSRSGDTDTQYF. The CDR3 DNA follows: TGTGCCAGCAGTAGAAGCGGGGACACAGATACGCAGTATTTT.

CDR3 in amino acids: CATSTGQTMNTEAFF. As DNA, the CDR3 is TGTGCCACCAGCACCGGACAGACCATGAACACTGAAGCTTTCTTT. The genes are TRBV15 and TRBJ1-1; a possible D gene is TRBD1 (6 bases). The V end was cut by 4 bases, the J end by 0 bases, with 12 bases between. Germline-derived CDR1 and CDR2 are LNHNV and YYDKDF (reference sequence). This CDR3 contains 15 residues.

The chain links TRBV6-6 to TRBJ2-5, with TRBD1 matching 8 bases. CDR1 MNHNY and CDR2 SVGAGI come from the germline V gene (reference sequence). The CDR3 extends over 14 amino acids. Trimming removed 6 bases from V and 1 base from J; junction bases left unmatched: 4. The CDR3 loop is CASRGDRGQETQYF. The CDR3, as DNA: TGTGCCAGCAGGGGAGACAGGGGCCAAGAGACCCAGTACTTC.

This chain links TRBV25-1 with TRBJ2-1; tentatively, D is TRBD1 (5 bases). V lost 7 bases, J lost 10 bases, and 14 bases lay in between. CDR1 and CDR2 from the germline V gene are MGHDK and SYGVNS. The CDR3 covers 12 residues. CDR3 loop: CASTLTGLEQFF. CDR3 nucleotide sequence: TGTGCCAGCACTTTAACAGGTTTAGAGCAGTTCTTC.

The rearrangement uses TRBV4-3 and TRBJ1-1, with D possibly TRBD1 on 6 matching bases. V was pared by 4 bases and J by 0 bases, with 12 bases between. The CDR3 has 15 residues. Germline V CDR1 and CDR2: LGHNA, YSLEER. The CDR3 DNA follows: TGCGCCAGCAGCCGAGGACAGACAATGAACACTGAAGCTTTCTTT. It is translated as CASSRGQTMNTEAFF.

The rearrangement links TRBV7-9 to TRBJ1-1, with D perhaps TRBD1 (6 bases). V shed 5 bases and J shed 4 bases, with 8 bases lying between them. The CDR3 loop spans 12 amino acids. From germline, CDR1 is SEHNR and CDR2 FQNEAQ (reference sequence). Written as DNA, the CDR3 is TGTGCCAGCAGCCAACAGGGCACTGAAGCTTTCTTT. Translated: CASSQQGTEAFF.

The V call is TRBV9, the J call TRBJ1-1; TRBD1 might be the D (6 bases). Trimming removed 4 bases at V and 4 bases at J, with 23 bases between. This CDR3 is 17 amino acids long. The germline CDR1 and CDR2 sequences are SGDLS and YYNGEE. CDR3 sequence: CASSPLSVRGTGTEAFF. CDR3 nucleotides: TGTGCCAGCAGCCCCCTCTCTGTCAGGGGCACTGGCACTGAAGCTTTCTTT.

In its sample, this clone was seen once. The J gene is TRBJ2-7, the V gene TRBV28, with 7 positions matching TRBD2. CDR1 and CDR2 (germline): MDHEN, SYDVKM. V trimming: 3 bases; J trimming: 0 bases; junction bases outside the gene matches: 5. This CDR3 has 15 amino acids. The CDR3 nucleotides are TGTGCCAGCAGTTTGGGGGGGTTGAGCTCCTACGAGCAGTACTTC. Translation: CASSLGGLSSYEQYF.

CDR3 protein: CAAGANQPQHF. The CDR3 nucleotides read TGTGCCGCGGGCGCCAATCAGCCCCAGCATTTT. The chain couples TRBV6-4 to TRBJ1-5; D unresolved. The germline gives CDR1 MRHNA, CDR2 SNTAGT. V lost 11 bases and J 3 bases, leaving 8 bases between the germline ends. The length of the CDR3 is 11 residues.